These 10 T cell receptor beta chains were all obtained from the same sample, sequenced in a study of preoperative IRX-2 immunotherapy in early breast cancer. TCRdb keeps only in-frame clones here, not all; method: immunoSEQ multiplex PCR. There are roughly 30,000 clones in the sample; about four fifths occur only once, and about 3.3% lies in the top ten. Sample treatment: preoperative locoregional IRX-2 cytokine immunotherapy. The sample was acquired from a patient treated with IRX-2 immunotherapy. The origin of the receptors is a human donor with breast cancer.

The gene calls are TRBV7-1 and TRBJ1-2, with D unclear. TRBV7-1 is identified as an open reading frame with a role that is uncertain. V was cut by 4 bases and J by 10 bases, with 16 bases left in between. The CDR3 runs 13 residues. CDR3 region: CASSLSEDSIYTF. The CDR3 nucleotides are TGTGCCAGCAGCTTAAGTGAAGACTCTATCTACACCTTC.

The table lists this clone with a few counts. The chain combines TRBV6-8 with TRBJ2-7; the D gene is possibly TRBD2 (6 bases). Germline CDR1 and CDR2: MNHGY and SAAAGT. This CDR3 comprises 14 residues. V was clipped by 8 bases and J by 3 bases, with 17 bases between them. Here the CDR3 reads CASWDVGRSYEQYF. The CDR3 DNA sequence: TGTGCCAGCTGGGATGTGGGGAGGAGCTACGAGCAGTACTTC.

The rearrangement links TRBV19 to TRBJ2-1, with D perhaps TRBD2 (6 bases). V lost 3 bases and J lost 7, with 13 bases in between. CDR3 length: 14 residues. Germline lookup yields CDR1 LNHDA and CDR2 SQIVND (reference sequence). DNA of the CDR3: TGTGCCAGTAGTATGGGACTCTTCGGAAATGAGCAGTTCTTC. Translation: CASSMGLFGNEQFF.

This chain uses TRBV5-1 with TRBJ2-7, with TRBD1 identical over 7 bases. Unmatched junction bases numbered 4, after V lost 4 bases and J lost 0 bases. CDR3 length equals 14 residues. The V gene's germline CDR1 is SGHRS and CDR2 YFSETQ. The CDR3 bases are TGCGCCAGCAGCCTACAGGGGAGCTCCTACGAGCAGTACTTC. Protein sequence: CASSLQGSSYEQYF. The whole variable domain, remainder taken from reference TRBV5-1 and TRBJ2-7, is KAGVTQTPRYLIKTRGQQVTLSCSPISGHRSVSWYQQTPGQGLQFLFEYFSETQRNKGNFPGRFSGRQFSNSRSEMNVSTLELGDSALYLCASSLQGSSYEQYFGPGTRLTVT.

J is TRBJ2-2 and V is TRBV29-1; perhaps D is TRBD1 or TRBD2 (5 bases each). Trimming took 4 bases from V and 5 from J, leaving 23 bases between them. Germline CDR1 and CDR2: SQVTM and ANQGSEA. CDR3 length: 17 residues. This CDR3 reads CSVVPRARDGRTGELFF. Here the CDR3 DNA reads TGCAGCGTTGTACCCCGCGCTCGGGACGGAAGGACCGGGGAGCTGTTTTTT.

The chain joins TRBV11-3 to TRBJ2-7, with 12 nucleotides matching TRBD1. V dropped 3 bases and J dropped 4; count of bases not matched to a gene: 7. This CDR3 is built from 16 residues. CDR1 SGHNT and CDR2 YENEEA come from the germline V gene. As DNA, the CDR3 is TGTGCCAGCAGCTTTGGGGGACAGGGGGCAGTGTACGAGCAGTACTTC. It encodes CASSFGGQGAVYEQYF.

There are a few counts of this clone. This chain links TRBV18 with TRBJ1-2, with D maybe TRBD1 (6 bases). Trimming left V 2 bases short and J 5 bases short, with 15 bases between. Germline values: CDR1 KGHSH, CDR2 LQKENI. This CDR3 is 15 amino acids long. The DNA of the CDR3 is TGTGCCAGCTCACCAGACCTCAGACAGGAGTATGGCTACACCTTC. Residues: CASSPDLRQEYGYTF.

CDR3 amino acids: CASSLGSQLREQYF. DNA of the CDR3: TGTGCCAGCAGCTTAGGGTCCCAGCTTCGGGAGCAGTACTTC. The rearrangement joins TRBV11-3 to TRBJ2-7; D uncertain. Germline V gives CDR1 SGHNT, CDR2 YENEEA. The CDR3 is made up of 14 amino acids. Trimming shortened V by 1 base and J by 7 bases, and 14 bases separated the two germline ends.

This chain connects TRBV11-3 to TRBJ1-4; no definite D call. Germline CDR1 and CDR2: SGHNT and YENEEA. V gave up 5 bases and J gave up 3 bases, with 13 bases separating them. The CDR3 loop spans 15 amino acids. Here the CDR3 DNA reads TGTGCCAGCAGCCTGAACCCCGCTGCTAATGAAAAACTGTTTTTT. Its protein product is CASSLNPAANEKLFF.

This clone was counted only a few times. At one of its ends the junction is not consistent with the germline gene, which may arise from a read error. The chain joins TRBV6-8 to TRBJ1-5; D call uncertain. The V gene's germline CDR1 is MNHGY and CDR2 SAAAGT. This CDR3 is 13 amino acids long. The CDR3 is CAISGQGNQPQHF. CDR3 bases: TGTGCCATCAGTGGCCAGGGCAATCAGCCCCAGCATTTT.